This entry describes one T cell receptor (beta chain). No antigen is known for it. Trimming at V came to 7 bases and at J to 7 bases, leaving 11 bases not matched to a gene. Germline assignment: CDR1 DFQATT and CDR2 SNEGSKA (reference sequence). CDR3 length equals 14 residues. This sample was included in a study of spatial heterogeneity in lung cancer. The wider study: There were consistently more beta-chain sequences detected than alpha-chain sequences.

Unique molecular identifiers tagged every individual TCR cDNA molecule. One entry per CDR3 protein results from TCRdb running MiXCR on the 5' RACE reads. The sample records around 45,000 distinct CDR3 sequences, 20% to 25% being singletons. Time point of the sample: blood at routine non-recurrence follow-up after resection. Tumor, nontumor lung or frozen PBMC supplied whole RNA, sequenced without sorting. The study's findings and limits: Ubiquitous, expanded tumor-derived TCRs were more frequently observed in blood at resection than at follow-up.

The TCR was taken from a female donor with early-stage non-small cell lung cancer. The sample here was PBMCs, taken at follow-up. The rearrangement joins TRBV20-1 to TRBJ2-1, with 9 positions matching TRBD1. CDR3 sequence reads: CSVMTGGQMNEQFF. Written as DNA, the CDR3 is TGCAGTGTCATGACAGGGGGGCAAATGAATGAGCAGTTCTTC.